Presented here are 2 T cell receptor beta chains from one specimen sequenced in a study of radiotherapy plus CTLA-4 blockade in lung cancer. The protocol was immunoSEQ multiplex PCR, while the TCRdb copy is restricted to in-frame clones and leaves out a portion. Of fewer than 70,000 clones in the sample, roughly 78% were seen once. The input for sequencing was peripheral blood, taken from a patient treated with radiotherapy plus ipilimumab. Receptors originate from a human donor with non-small cell lung cancer who had a complete response to radiotherapy plus ipilimumab.

The table lists this clone with a few counts. The gene calls are TRBV4-1 and TRBJ1-5; D ambiguous. CDR3 length: 15 residues. Germline V gives CDR1 MGHRA, CDR2 YSYEKL. V was trimmed by 2 bases and J by 1 base, leaving 9 bases between them. The CDR3 DNA follows: TGCGCCAGCAGCCAAACTGCCTGGAGCAATCAGCCCCAGCATTTT. Its translation is CASSQTAWSNQPQHF.

The rearrangement links TRBV9 to TRBJ2-2; D gene unclear. This CDR3 region has 15 residues. The V gene lost 4 bases and the J gene lost 3 bases, with 13 bases spanning the gap. Germline loops: CDR1 SGDLS, CDR2 YYNGEE. The CDR3 region is CASSPRHQDTGELFF. The CDR3 DNA reads TGTGCCAGCAGCCCACGACACCAAGACACCGGGGAGCTGTTTTTT.